The sequence of this TCR beta chain was determined in a study of cytotoxic CD8 clonotypes in ibrutinib-treated CLL. This CDR3 has 13 amino acids. V lost 10 bases and J 6 bases, leaving 19 bases between the germline ends. Looked up from germline, CDR1 is MDHEN and CDR2 is SYDVKM. Deep sequencing aimed at 1 in 200,000 to 1 in 1 million T cells' resolution. Profiling relied on immunoSEQ multiplex PCR, and the TCRdb table lists in-frame clones only, not all of them. This sample has hundreds of thousands of clones, with around 70% found just once. This receptor was taken from a human donor with chronic lymphocytic leukemia. This rearrangement joins TRBV28 to TRBJ2-7; D could derive from TRBD1 or TRBD2 (6 bases each). The source was PBMCs, collected after 24 months of ibrutinib treatment. CDR3 DNA sequence: TGTGCCACCGGGGGCGATGGTCTGGGCGAGCAGTACTTC. Its translation is CATGGDGLGEQYF.